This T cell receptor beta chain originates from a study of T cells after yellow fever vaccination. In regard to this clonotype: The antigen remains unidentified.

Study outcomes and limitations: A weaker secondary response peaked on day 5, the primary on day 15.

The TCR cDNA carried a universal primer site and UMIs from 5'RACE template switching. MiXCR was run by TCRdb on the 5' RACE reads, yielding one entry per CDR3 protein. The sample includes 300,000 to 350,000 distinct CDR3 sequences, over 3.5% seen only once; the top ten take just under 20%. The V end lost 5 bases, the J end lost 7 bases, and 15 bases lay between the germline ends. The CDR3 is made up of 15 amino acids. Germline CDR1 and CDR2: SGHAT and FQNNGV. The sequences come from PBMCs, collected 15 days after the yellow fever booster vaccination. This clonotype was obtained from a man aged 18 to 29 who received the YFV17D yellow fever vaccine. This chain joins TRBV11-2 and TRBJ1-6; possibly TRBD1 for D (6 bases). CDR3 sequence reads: CASSRGHPTNSPLHF. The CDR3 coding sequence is TGTGCCAGCAGCCGGGGACACCCCACGAATTCACCCCTCCACTTT.